This TCR beta chain was recovered during a study of cytomegalovirus exposure and HLA in healthy donors. Study findings and constraints: TCR beta V- and J-gene trimming was later associated with a missense DCLRE1C variant. The majority of TCR sequences were rare, yet some public TCRs appeared in many donors.

The CDR3 is 15 amino acids. Germline values: CDR1 SGHTA, CDR2 FQGNSA. V was shortened by 1 base and J by 2 bases, with 12 bases between the two germline ends. The donors, nominally healthy at sampling, likely had unrecorded immune exposures. In the case of this clone: Its antigen is unidentified.

PCR amplification relied on 60 Vbeta primers (plus 13 Jbeta primers). Sequenced by immunoSEQ multiplex PCR; TCRdb stores in-frame clones only, minus some. The repertoire consists of about 180,000 clones, with 79% occurring once and the leading ten covering 0.69%. The specimen was PBMCs. J is TRBJ2-7 and V is TRBV7-2, with TRBD1 as a possible D gene (6 bases). The origin of this receptor is a woman between 40 and 55 years old in good health and CMV-seronegative. The CDR3 region is CASSLGLWGPYEQYF. CDR3 nucleotide sequence: TGTGCCAGCAGCTTAGGCCTCTGGGGGCCCTACGAGCAGTACTTC.